The present T cell receptor beta chain was sequenced within a study of T cells in Graves' hyperthyroidism and ophthalmopathy. Study information: Peripheral blood specimens were obtained at initial diagnosis, prior to any treatment. General study findings and limits: For ophthalmopathy, model prediction preceded onset by a median about 6.4 months. Most clonotypes that expanded in the thyroid above 0.001 also showed up in blood.

Amplification targeted TCR beta CDR3 regions from RNA transcripts. A first-round RT-PCR of the TCR CDR3 used the HTBI primer set. TCRdb fed the multiplex PCR reads into MiXCR, producing one record per CDR3 protein. This sample has approximately 520,000 distinct CDR3 sequences; around a quarter occur once, and the top ten carry about 10%. V shed 0 bases, J shed 4 bases, and the junction held 6 bases outside the gene matches. This CDR3 is built from 15 residues. Germline-derived CDR1 and CDR2 are SGHKS and YYEKEE (reference sequence). PBMCs were obtained from 9.5 to 10 ml fresh peripheral blood. This clonotype showed up many times. Its specificity is unknown.

This receptor was taken from a woman in her thirties with Graves' ophthalmopathy. This chain links TRBV5-5 with TRBJ2-7; 8 nucleotides line up with TRBD1. The sequenced sample was blood. Written as DNA, the CDR3 is TGTGCCAGCAGCTTGGGGCCGGGACAGGTATACGAGCAGTACTTC. Protein product: CASSLGPGQVYEQYF.